The next 18 T cell receptor beta chains were all read from a single sample in a study of blood T cell repertoires in COVID-19. Only in-frame clones appear in the TCRdb table, and some are missing; sequencing was by immunoSEQ multiplex PCR. The sample shows 60,000 to 85,000 clones, about 91% of them seen only once. The specimen was peripheral blood. These receptors all stem from a woman older than 75 with active or convalescent COVID-19.

The chain links TRBV19 to TRBJ1-2; D possibly corresponds to TRBD1 (6 bases). Germline V gene lookup returns CDR1 LNHDA and CDR2 SQIVND (reference sequence). V lost 9 bases and J 10 bases, leaving 21 bases between the germline ends. This CDR3 spans 13 amino acids. CDR3 in DNA: TGTGCCAGCACACAGGGACCTACTATGGACTACACCTTC. It is translated as CASTQGPTMDYTF.

The rearrangement links TRBV6-1 to TRBJ1-4; TRBD1 matches 9 bases. This CDR3 spans 14 amino acids. V shed 3 bases and J 7 bases; nucleotides not matched to a gene: 3. Per germline, CDR1 MNHNS and CDR2 SASEGT. CDR3 sequence (DNA): TGTGCCAGCAGTGAGTGGGACAGGGTTGAAAAACTGTTTTTT. Its translation: CASSEWDRVEKLFF.

The gene calls are TRBV6-1 and TRBJ2-1, with 7 bases fitting TRBD2. V dropped 0 bases and J dropped 0; count of bases not matched to a gene: 8. The CDR3 has 18 amino acids. The V gene's germline CDR1 is MNHNS and CDR2 SASEGT. CDR3 nucleotides: TGTGCCAGCAGTGAAGCCTTAGCGGGTGTGGACTCCTACAATGAGCAGTTCTTC. Translating it yields CASSEALAGVDSYNEQFF.

The chain is built from TRBV6-5 and TRBJ2-2; 8 bases line up with TRBD1. The CDR3 is 15 residues long. The germline V gene has CDR1 MNHEY and CDR2 SVGAGI. The V gene end was trimmed by 5 bases and the J gene end by 4 bases; junction bases not matched to a gene: 6. The CDR3 spells CASSRGTGGTGELFF. The CDR3 DNA sequence: TGTGCCAGCAGTCGAGGGACAGGAGGCACCGGGGAGCTGTTTTTT.

CDR3 nucleotides: TGTGCCAGCAGTTACTGGACAGGGGCGGCTAATGAAAAACTGTTTTTT. It codes for CASSYWTGAANEKLFF. This chain connects TRBV6-5 to TRBJ1-4, with 9 bases lining up with TRBD1. The CDR3 totals 16 residues. The V gene's germline CDR1 is MNHEY and CDR2 SVGAGI. The V gene end was trimmed by 1 base and the J gene end by 3 bases; junction bases not matched to a gene: 3.

J is TRBJ1-2 and V is TRBV6-5, with D possibly matching TRBD1 (6 bases). Germline V gives CDR1 MNHEY, CDR2 SVGAGI. The CDR3 length is 13 residues. The V end was cut by 6 bases, the J end by 3 bases, with 11 bases between. CDR3 protein: CASRNRVDYGYTF. CDR3 sequence (DNA): TGTGCCAGCAGAAACAGGGTGGACTATGGCTACACCTTC.

This chain connects TRBV10-1 to TRBJ2-1, with 7 nucleotides matching TRBD2. Germline loops: CDR1 WNHNN, CDR2 SYGVQD (reference sequence). The CDR3 spans 14 residues. CDR3 DNA: TGCGTTGCTTCCAGGCCTAGCGGCGGTAATGAGCAGTTCTTC. Protein: CVASRPSGGNEQFF.

This clone was seen just once. The CDR3 DNA is TGTGCCAGCAGCCAACAGACCCATTCCAATGAGCAGTTCTTC. Protein sequence: CASSQQTHSNEQFF. The chain employs TRBV7-8 and TRBJ2-1; no definite D call. V lost 5 bases to trimming and J lost 6 bases, with 14 bases between them. Germline V gives CDR1 SGHVS, CDR2 FQNEAQ. This CDR3 has 14 residues.

V usage is TRBV27 and J usage is TRBJ2-5; the match to TRBD2 covers 9 bases. The V gene's germline CDR1 is MNHEY and CDR2 SMNVEV (reference sequence). The CDR3 is 13 amino acids. V shed 9 bases and J 3 bases; nucleotides not matched to a gene: 5. The CDR3 sequence is CASGTSSKETQYF. CDR3 coding DNA: TGTGCCAGTGGGACTAGCTCAAAAGAGACCCAGTACTTC.

The count of this clone is one. The chain uses TRBV4-1 and TRBJ1-5, with a possible D match to TRBD1 (5 bases). In germline, CDR1 is MGHRA, CDR2 YSYEKL. The V gene lost 0 bases and the J gene lost 2 bases, with 14 bases spanning the gap. The CDR3 runs 17 residues. In nucleotides, the CDR3 is TGCGCCAGCAGCCAAGAACAGGCGCTGATTGGCAATCAGCCCCAGCATTTT. Protein sequence: CASSQEQALIGNQPQHF.

This clone has only a few counts. The rearrangement links TRBV7-2 to TRBJ1-4, with D perhaps TRBD1 (6 bases). CDR1 and CDR2 from the germline V gene are SGHTA and FQGNSA. This CDR3 is built from 13 residues. Trimming stripped 5 bases from V and 7 bases from J, with 11 bases between. The CDR3 loop is CASSGQMGEKLFF. The CDR3 DNA is TGTGCCAGCAGCGGACAGATGGGTGAAAAACTGTTTTTT.

The V and J genes are TRBV5-1 and TRBJ2-2; tentatively, D is TRBD2 (6 bases). CDR3 length: 15 residues. V lost 7 bases and J 3 bases, leaving 16 bases between the germline ends. Germline V CDR1 and CDR2: SGHRS, YFSETQ. The CDR3 nucleotides are TGCGCCAGCGGGGGAGGACAAGCGGACACCGGGGAGCTGTTTTTT. As protein: CASGGGQADTGELFF.

The chain carries TRBV7-2 and TRBJ1-1, with D hard to call. CDR1 is SGHTA, CDR2 FQGNSA, per germline. Trimming left V 1 base short and J 1 base short, with 4 bases between. There are 13 residues in the CDR3. The CDR3 sequence is CASSLDSNTEAFF. In nucleotides, the CDR3 is TGTGCCAGCAGCTTAGACTCGAACACTGAAGCTTTCTTT.

The CDR3 here is CASSIDSSNQPQHF. DNA of the CDR3: TGCGCCAGCAGTATCGACAGTAGCAATCAGCCCCAGCATTTT. This chain connects TRBV5-1 to TRBJ1-5; possibly TRBD1 for D (5 bases). This CDR3 comprises 14 residues. Germline CDR1 reads SGHRS; CDR2 reads YFSETQ. V was cut by 5 bases and J by 0 bases, with 9 bases left in between.

The V gene is TRBV18, the J gene TRBJ1-6; D is ambiguous. The CDR3 is 12 residues long. The V and J ends lost 3 bases and 6 bases respectively, with 3 bases between them. The germline CDR1 and CDR2 sequences are KGHSH and LQKENI. The CDR3 loop reads CASSPINSPLHF. For the CDR3, the DNA is TGTGCCAGCTCACCCATTAATTCACCCCTCCACTTT.

The chain recombines TRBV7-9 with TRBJ1-4; perhaps TRBD1 as D (5 bases). The V end was cut by 0 bases, the J end by 4 bases, with 18 bases between. The CDR3 extends over 18 amino acids. Germline V gene lookup returns CDR1 SEHNR and CDR2 FQNEAQ (reference sequence). The CDR3 loop is CASSLALIKGGGNEKLFF. For the CDR3, the DNA is TGTGCCAGCAGCTTAGCGCTAATAAAGGGCGGGGGTAATGAAAAACTGTTTTTT.

V and J are TRBV10-3 and TRBJ2-7; tentatively, D is TRBD1 (5 bases). Trimming removed 0 bases from V and 5 bases from J, with 11 bases in between. CDR1 is ENHRY, CDR2 SYGVKD, per germline. The CDR3 loop spans 14 amino acids. The CDR3 DNA sequence: TGTGCCATCAGTGAGTCCCAGGGAAAAAACGAGCAGTACTTC. This codes for CAISESQGKNEQYF.

The CDR3 bases are TGTGCCAGCAGCTTAAGTGGACAGTCTGGGGCCAACGTCCTGACTTTC. It encodes CASSLSGQSGANVLTF. The chain joins TRBV7-9 to TRBJ2-6; D might be TRBD1 (6 bases). Looked up from germline, CDR1 is SEHNR and CDR2 is FQNEAQ (reference sequence). The CDR3 contains 16 residues. Trimming shortened V by 2 bases and J by 1 base, and 9 bases separated the two germline ends.